This TCR beta chain was retrieved from a study of shared T cell receptors in the human thymus. The germline V gene encodes CDR1 SGHNT and CDR2 YYREEE (reference sequence). The CDR3 is 14 amino acids. V dropped 2 bases and J dropped 4 bases, with 11 bases sitting between them. Assay used: immunoSEQ multiplex PCR; TCRdb lists only in-frame clones, some missing. This table has some 700,000 clones, more than 75% appearing once. These data were likewise used in another study, on human thymus T cells. That work contributes: Serving as donors were healthy Finnish infants, each of whom was having open corrective surgery for congenital heart defects. Surgeons resected thymus tissue during corrective heart surgery. There appeared to be biased usage of V and J genes in thymic and blood repertoires. Unrelated individuals had highly overlapping thymic repertoires, as reported in related research.

V is TRBV5-4 and J is TRBJ2-3; no clear D. The clonotype comes from a boy younger than two with a congenital heart defect. Material: thymocytes. The CDR3 DNA sequence: TGTGCCAGCAGCTTCGGAGAGGCCCCAGATACGCAGTATTTT. Translated, it gives CASSFGEAPDTQYF.